These 12 T cell receptor beta chains came from one sample sequenced in a study of neurological immune-mediated disorders. Time point defined: longitudinal time-point 1 (baseline). TCRdb redid the calling of the 5' RACE reads with MiXCR, one entry per CDR3 protein. The profile covers some 77,000 distinct CDR3 sequences, with roughly 15% appearing a single time and approximately 4.2% taken by the ten largest. Sequenced material: PBMCs. Receptor source: a female donor with HTLV-1-associated myelopathy (HAM/TSP).

This clonotype was counted only a few times. The chain couples TRBV2 to TRBJ2-2; D not resolved. V lost 7 bases, J lost 0 bases, and 6 bases lay in between. Germline V gene sequence: CDR1 SNHLY, CDR2 FYNNEI. The CDR3 is 13 residues long. The CDR3 DNA reads as TGTGCCAGCAAGGCTACGAACACCGGGGAGCTGTTTTTT. It encodes CASKATNTGELFF.

This clonotype has ten or more counts. J is TRBJ2-3 and V is TRBV5-1; TRBD2 matches 12 bases. Unmatched junction bases numbered 6, after V lost 2 bases and J lost 2 bases. The CDR3 loop spans 17 amino acids. Germline V gene data show CDR1 as SGHRS and CDR2 as YFSETQ. Written as DNA, the CDR3 is TGCGCCAGCAGCTTTCGACTAGCGGGGGACCCCACAGATACGCAGTATTTT. This gives the protein CASSFRLAGDPTDTQYF.

This clonotype was detected many times. The chain employs TRBV5-1 and TRBJ1-5, with TRBD1 matching 10 bases. V gave up 4 bases and J gave up 7 bases; unmatched junction bases: 5. This CDR3 spans 14 amino acids. Germline V gene lookup returns CDR1 SGHRS and CDR2 YFSETQ. CDR3 nucleotides: TGCGCCAGCAGCCTGACAGGGGGCGAGCAGCCCCAGCATTTT. Protein product: CASSLTGGEQPQHF.

The CDR3 loop is CASSQEAPNTQYF. The CDR3 nucleotides read TGCGCCAGCAGCCAAGAAGCTCCAAATACGCAGTATTTT. This sequence joins TRBV4-1 and TRBJ2-3; D ambiguous. Trimming removed 0 bases from V and 7 bases from J, with 8 bases in between. CDR1 is MGHRA, CDR2 YSYEKL, per germline. The CDR3 is made up of 13 amino acids.

This clonotype was observed at least ten times. The chain carries TRBV29-1 and TRBJ2-7; D tentatively fits TRBD1 or TRBD2 (6 bases each). Per germline, CDR1 SQVTM and CDR2 ANQGSEA. The CDR3 contains 13 residues. Trimming stripped 4 bases from V and 2 bases from J, with 12 bases between. The CDR3 loop reads CSVGGGQAYEQYF. The DNA of the CDR3 is TGCAGCGTTGGTGGGGGGCAAGCCTACGAGCAGTACTTC.

This clonotype was seen many times. The gene calls are TRBV20-1 and TRBJ1-1; D ambiguous. The CDR3 has 12 amino acids. Trimming shortened V by 6 bases and J by 2 bases, and 10 bases separated the two germline ends. Germline V lookup: CDR1 DFQATT, CDR2 SNEGSKA (reference sequence). The CDR3 region is CSAGVVNTEAFF. In DNA form, the CDR3 reads TGCAGTGCCGGGGTGGTCAACACTGAAGCTTTCTTT.

This clonotype was recorded many times. The chain carries TRBV24-1 and TRBJ2-2; 11 positions agree with TRBD1. Per germline, CDR1 KGHDR and CDR2 SFDVKD. The CDR3 runs 16 residues. Germline trimming cut 5 bases from V and 4 bases from J; bases unmatched to any gene: 5. The CDR3 spells CATSGRGQGVTGELFF. The CDR3 DNA follows: TGTGCCACCAGTGGAAGGGGACAGGGGGTCACCGGGGAGCTGTTTTTT.

V is TRBV3-1 and J is TRBJ1-1; D remains unclear. V shed 6 bases and J shed 1 base, with 12 bases lying between them. The CDR3 has 14 amino acids. Germline CDR1 is LGHDT and CDR2 is YNNKEL (reference sequence). CDR3 sequence reads: CASRVLLPNTEAFF. As DNA, the CDR3 is TGTGCCAGCAGGGTATTGTTACCGAACACTGAAGCTTTCTTT.

This clonotype has ten or more counts. The V and J genes are TRBV2 and TRBJ2-2, with a weak D call TRBD1 (5 bases). The CDR3 loop spans 14 amino acids. The germline gives CDR1 SNHLY, CDR2 FYNNEI. The V and J ends lost 4 bases and 3 bases respectively, with 9 bases between them. CDR3 nucleotide sequence: TGTGCCAGCAGTGGCCAGGGCCACACCGGGGAGCTGTTTTTT. Its protein is CASSGQGHTGELFF.

Many counts were recorded for this clonotype. V gene TRBV5-1 combines with J gene TRBJ1-1, with D unclear. Trimming removed 0 bases at V and 6 bases at J, with 3 bases between. The germline gives CDR1 SGHRS, CDR2 YFSETQ. The CDR3 totals 11 residues. The CDR3 nucleotides are TGCGCCAGCAGCTTGGGACCTGAAGCTTTCTTT. It codes for CASSLGPEAFF. The full variable domain, completed using reference TRBV5-1 and TRBJ1-1, is KAGVTQTPRYLIKTRGQQVTLSCSPISGHRSVSWYQQTPGQGLQFLFEYFSETQRNKGNFPGRFSGRQFSNSRSEMNVSTLELGDSALYLCASSLGPEAFFGQGTRLTVV.

This clonotype was seen at least ten times. The chain combines TRBV4-1 with TRBJ1-6; D is uncertain. CDR1 is MGHRA and CDR2 is YSYEKL in the germline V gene. V gave up 0 bases and J gave up 8 bases, with 14 bases separating them. The CDR3 is made up of 16 amino acids. CDR3 residues: CASSQDGGTLYSPLHF. The CDR3 DNA sequence: TGCGCCAGCAGCCAAGATGGCGGTACACTTTATTCACCCCTCCACTTT.

This clonotype was observed many times. This chain links TRBV12-3 or TRBV12-4 with TRBJ1-3; TRBD1 is a possible D gene (6 bases). V was trimmed by 6 bases and J by 1 base, leaving 7 bases between them. The CDR3 has 13 residues. The CDR3 DNA follows: TGTGCCAGCAGCGACAGGTCTGGAAACACCATATATTTT. Translating gives CASSDRSGNTIYF.